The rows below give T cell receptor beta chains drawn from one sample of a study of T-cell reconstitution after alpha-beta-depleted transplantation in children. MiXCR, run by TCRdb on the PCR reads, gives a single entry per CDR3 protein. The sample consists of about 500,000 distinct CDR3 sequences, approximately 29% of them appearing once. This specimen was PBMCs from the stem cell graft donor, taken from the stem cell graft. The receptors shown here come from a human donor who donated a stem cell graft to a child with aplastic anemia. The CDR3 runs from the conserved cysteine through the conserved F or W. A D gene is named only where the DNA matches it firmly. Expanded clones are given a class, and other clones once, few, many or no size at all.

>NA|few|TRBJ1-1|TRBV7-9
CASSFRDDTEAFF
TGTGCCAGCAGCTTCCGGGATGACACTGAAGCTTTCTTT
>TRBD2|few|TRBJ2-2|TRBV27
CASSLSRGGADGGELFF
TGTGCCAGCAGTCTCAGTCGGGGAGGGGCGGATGGCGGGGAGCTGTTTTTT
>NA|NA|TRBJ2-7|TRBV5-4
CASSASTGSYEQYF
TGTGCCAGCAGCGCTTCAACAGGTTCCTACGAGCAGTACTTC
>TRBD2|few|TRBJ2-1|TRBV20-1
CSAPLAGQSSYNEQFF
TGCAGTGCTCCGTTAGCGGGCCAAAGCTCCTACAATGAGCAGTTCTTC
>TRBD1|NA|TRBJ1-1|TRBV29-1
CSVEHRGGTEAFF
TGCAGCGTTGAACACAGGGGGGGGACTGAAGCTTTCTTT
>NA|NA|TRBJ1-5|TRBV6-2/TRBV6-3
CASTQRGAYSNQPQHF
TGTGCCAGCACCCAGCGGGGGGCGTATAGCAATCAGCCCCAGCATTTT
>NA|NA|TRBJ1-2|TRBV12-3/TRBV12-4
CASSLSSGAYGYTF
TGTGCCAGCAGTTTATCTTCAGGGGCCTATGGCTACACCTTC
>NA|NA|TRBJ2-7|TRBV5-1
CASSFGERGEQYF
TGCGCCAGCAGCTTTGGGGAGAGAGGCGAGCAGTACTTC
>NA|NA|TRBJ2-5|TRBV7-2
CASSSKLVALGETQYF
TGTGCCAGCAGCTCGAAGCTTGTAGCCCTAGGGGAGACCCAGTACTTC
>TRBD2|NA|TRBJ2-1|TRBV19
CASSPETSGSYNEQFF
TGTGCCAGTAGTCCCGAGACTAGCGGGAGTTACAATGAGCAGTTCTTC
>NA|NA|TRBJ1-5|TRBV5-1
CASSLGNGNQPQHF
TGCGCCAGCAGCTTGGGTAACGGCAATCAGCCCCAGCATTTT
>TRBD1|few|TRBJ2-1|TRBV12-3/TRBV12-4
CASSLGQGVYNEQFF
TGTGCCAGCAGTTTAGGGCAGGGGGTTTACAATGAGCAGTTCTTC
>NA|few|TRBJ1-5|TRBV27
CASSLGGGITPNQPQHF
TGTGCCAGCAGTTTAGGGGGGGGCATAACGCCCAATCAGCCCCAGCATTTT
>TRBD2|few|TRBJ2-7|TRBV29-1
CSVLLTGGRYEQYF
TGCAGCGTCCTACTGACGGGAGGGAGATACGAGCAGTACTTC
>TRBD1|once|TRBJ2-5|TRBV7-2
CASSLGTGLKTQYF
TGTGCCAGCAGCTTGGGGACAGGGTTGAAGACCCAGTACTTC
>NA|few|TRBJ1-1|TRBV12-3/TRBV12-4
CASSLTWNTEAFF
TGTGCCAGCAGTCTGACATGGAACACTGAAGCTTTCTTT
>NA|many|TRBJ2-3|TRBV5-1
CASSSSTDTQYF
TGTGCCAGCAGCTCAAGCACAGATACGCAGTATTTT
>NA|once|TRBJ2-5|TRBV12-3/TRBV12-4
CASSVGPRETQYF
TGTGCCAGCAGCGTGGGACCTCGGGAGACCCAGTACTTC
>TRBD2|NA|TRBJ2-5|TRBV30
CAWRKLAGTQETQYF
TGTGCCTGGAGAAAACTAGCGGGAACCCAAGAGACCCAGTACTTC
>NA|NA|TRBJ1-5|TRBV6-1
CASRRTQNQPQHF
TGTGCCAGCAGACGGACACAGAATCAGCCCCAGCATTTT
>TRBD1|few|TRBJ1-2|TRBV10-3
CAISPGQGVYGYTF
TGTGCCATCAGCCCGGGACAGGGGGTCTATGGCTACACCTTC
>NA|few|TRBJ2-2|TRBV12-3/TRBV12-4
CASSLGLGLGGLHTGELFF
TGTGCCAGCAGTTTAGGTTTGGGGCTGGGGGGCCTGCACACCGGGGAGCTGTTTTTT
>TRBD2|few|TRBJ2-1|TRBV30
CAWRVAGIHEQFF
TGTGCCTGGAGGGTAGCGGGAATTCATGAGCAGTTCTTC
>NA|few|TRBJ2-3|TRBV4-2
CASSQGLGTDTQYF
TGTGCCAGCAGCCAAGGCCTGGGCACAGATACGCAGTATTTT
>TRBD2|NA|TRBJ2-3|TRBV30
CAWNTGTSERDTQYF
TGTGCCTGGAATACCGGGACTAGTGAACGAGATACGCAGTATTTT
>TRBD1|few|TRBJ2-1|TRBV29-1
CSGRDSKHEQFF
TGCAGCGGACGGGACAGCAAACATGAGCAGTTCTTC
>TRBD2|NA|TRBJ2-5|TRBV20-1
CSFRVVGTSGGETQYF
TGCAGTTTCAGGGTAGTTGGGACTAGCGGGGGGGAGACCCAGTACTTC
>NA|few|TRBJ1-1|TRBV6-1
CASSPRAQGTEAFF
TGTGCCAGCAGTCCCCGGGCCCAGGGCACTGAAGCTTTCTTT
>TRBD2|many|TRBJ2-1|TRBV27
CASSPGTSGYNEQFF
TGTGCCAGCAGTCCCGGGACTAGCGGATACAATGAGCAGTTCTTC
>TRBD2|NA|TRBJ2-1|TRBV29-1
CSVVPGRGNEQFF
TGCAGCGTTGTGCCTGGGCGGGGGAATGAGCAGTTCTTC
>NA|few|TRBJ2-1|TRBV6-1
CASSADSSYNEQFF
TGTGCCAGCAGTGCCGATAGCTCCTACAATGAGCAGTTCTTC
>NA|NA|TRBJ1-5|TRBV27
CASSPWGNSNQPQHF
TGTGCCAGCAGTCCATGGGGTAATAGCAATCAGCCCCAGCATTTT
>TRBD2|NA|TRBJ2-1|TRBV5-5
CASSLAGLAEYNEQFF
TGTGCCAGCAGCCTCGCGGGACTAGCGGAATACAATGAGCAGTTCTTC
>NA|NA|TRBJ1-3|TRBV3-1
CASSYEAGKRSGNTIYF
TGTGCCAGCAGCTACGAAGCGGGTAAACGGTCTGGAAACACCATATATTTT
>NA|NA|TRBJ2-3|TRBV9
CASSVVPQHTDTQYF
TGTGCCAGCAGCGTAGTACCGCAGCACACAGATACGCAGTATTTT
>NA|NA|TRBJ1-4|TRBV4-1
CASSQVSTNEKLFF
TGCGCCAGCAGCCAAGTGTCAACTAATGAAAAACTGTTTTTT
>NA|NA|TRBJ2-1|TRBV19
CASSIELGGYNEQFF
TGTGCCAGTAGTATAGAGCTAGGGGGGTACAATGAGCAGTTCTTC
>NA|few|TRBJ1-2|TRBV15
CATSRDHRVGYGYTF
TGTGCCACCAGCAGAGATCACAGGGTAGGCTATGGCTACACCTTC
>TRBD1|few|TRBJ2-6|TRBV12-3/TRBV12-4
CASRPKGAFPGANVLTF
TGTGCCAGCAGGCCGAAGGGGGCTTTCCCTGGGGCCAACGTCCTGACTTTC
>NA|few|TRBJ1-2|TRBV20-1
CSASPGQQRYGYTF
TGCAGTGCTTCCCCCGGACAGCAGCGCTATGGCTACACCTTC
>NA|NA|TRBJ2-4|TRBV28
CASSFRGDVNIQYF
TGTGCCAGCAGTTTCAGGGGCGACGTAAACATTCAGTACTTC
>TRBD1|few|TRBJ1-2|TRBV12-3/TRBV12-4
CASRGDRFYGYTF
TGTGCCAGCAGGGGGGACAGGTTCTATGGCTACACCTTC
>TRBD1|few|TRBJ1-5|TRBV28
CASSSSGTGVQPQHF
TGTGCCAGCAGTTCCTCCGGGACAGGGGTTCAGCCCCAGCATTTT
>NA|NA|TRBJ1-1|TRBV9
CASSVGPGRDTEAFF
TGTGCCAGCAGCGTAGGGCCGGGGAGGGACACTGAAGCTTTCTTT
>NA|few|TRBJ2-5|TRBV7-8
CASSLVGYRERQETQYF
TGTGCCAGCAGCTTAGTGGGGTACAGAGAGCGGCAAGAGACCCAGTACTTC
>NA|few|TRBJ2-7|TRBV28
CASSLGGSGEQYF
TGTGCCAGCAGTTTAGGAGGGTCTGGCGAGCAGTACTTC
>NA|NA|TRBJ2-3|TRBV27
CASSSSGTRHSTDTQYF
TGTGCCAGCAGTTCCTCCGGGACAAGACATAGCACAGATACGCAGTATTTT
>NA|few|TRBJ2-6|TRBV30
CAWSGGAGANVLTF
TGTGCCTGGAGTGGGGGCGCGGGGGCCAACGTCCTGACTTTC
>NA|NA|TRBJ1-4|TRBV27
CASSTRRGEKLFF
TGTGCCAGCAGTACTCGTAGGGGTGAAAAACTGTTTTTT
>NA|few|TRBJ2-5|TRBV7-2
CASSLGPGSTQYF
TGTGCCAGCAGCTTAGGGCCGGGGTCGACCCAGTACTTC
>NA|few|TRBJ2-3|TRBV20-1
CSAQTGLALDTQYF
TGCAGTGCCCAGACGGGTCTAGCGTTGGATACGCAGTATTTT
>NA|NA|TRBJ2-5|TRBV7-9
CASSFVPSAVQETQYF
TGTGCCAGCAGCTTCGTCCCCTCGGCAGTTCAAGAGACCCAGTACTTC